The present TCR beta chain was sequenced within a study of vaccination and CD4 T cells after COVID-19. The CDR3 runs 16 residues. As to treatment: approximately nine-day PBMC culture with coronavirus spike peptide pools or control peptides (ViraFEST assay). The unexposed donor's CD4+ T cells were collected before the COVID-19 pandemic (2011-2018). Oncomine TCR Beta short-read sequencing was applied to DNA from cultured CD4+ T cells. TCRdb passed the PCR reads through MiXCR, listing each CDR3 protein once. The sample consists of about 5,700 distinct CDR3 sequences, 34% of them appearing once. With respect to this clonotype: Its specificity is unknown.

The chain links TRBV1 to TRBJ2-7. TRBV1 is an annotated pseudogene. This receptor was obtained from a human donor in good health. The sample consisted of CD4+ T cells from blood, cultured in vitro. The CDR3 protein is CTSSQTTTISSYEQYF. DNA of the CDR3: TGCACCAGCAGCCAAACCACGACCATTTCCTCCTACGAGCAGTACTTC.